These 21 T cell receptor beta chains came from one sample sequenced in a study of CD8 T cells in Susac syndrome. Reverse transcription of about 0.45 to 1 ug RNA was carried out with random hexamers. TCRdb re-analysed the immunoSEQ multiplex PCR reads in MiXCR, keeping a single row per CDR3 protein. The profile shows approximately 300,000 distinct CDR3 sequences, roughly 90% of them singletons. Source material: CD8+ T cells from PBMCs. The receptors come from a human donor with multiple sclerosis.

The V gene is TRBV9, the J gene TRBJ2-2; TRBD1 matches 11 bases. The CDR3 runs to 18 residues. The V segment lost 3 bases and the J segment 6 bases; nucleotides outside the gene matches: 13. From germline, CDR1 is SGDLS and CDR2 YYNGEE. CDR3 sequence: CASSGPQLGQGGSGELFF. CDR3 bases: TGTGCCAGCAGCGGCCCCCAACTGGGACAGGGGGGGTCCGGGGAGCTGTTTTTT.

The chain couples TRBV29-1 to TRBJ1-1, with 9 bases fitting TRBD1. The CDR3 contains 13 residues. From germline, CDR1 is SQVTM and CDR2 ANQGSEA. Trimming at V came to 6 bases and at J to 7 bases, leaving 9 bases not matched to a gene. For the CDR3, the DNA is TGCAGCGTCGGCCCCCGGGACAGGGTTGAAGCTTTCTTT. It is translated as CSVGPRDRVEAFF.

V is TRBV29-1 and J is TRBJ2-1; D is possibly TRBD2 (6 bases). With 7 bases removed from V and 2 bases from J, the gap between germline ends came to 12 bases. The CDR3 spans 13 residues. CDR1 SQVTM and CDR2 ANQGSEA come from the germline V gene. The CDR3 protein is CSAETRTYNEQFF. The CDR3 DNA follows: TGCAGCGCCGAGACTAGGACCTACAATGAGCAGTTCTTC.

This clonotype appeared a single time. The chain joins TRBV27 to TRBJ1-5, with 10 positions matching TRBD1. The germline gives CDR1 MNHEY, CDR2 SMNVEV (reference sequence). Trimming removed 5 bases from V and 4 bases from J; junction bases left unmatched: 8. This CDR3 region has 16 residues. CDR3 sequence (DNA): TGTGCCAGCAGTACGGGACAGGGGATCGGGAATCAGCCCCAGCATTTT. This encodes CASSTGQGIGNQPQHF.

In this sample, this clonotype turned up once. The gene calls are TRBV30 and TRBJ1-1, with a weak D call TRBD1 (6 bases). CDR1 is GTSNPN and CDR2 is SVGIG in the germline V gene (reference sequence). The CDR3 spans 15 residues. V shed 0 bases and J shed 8 bases, with 19 bases lying between them. The CDR3 DNA reads as TGTGCCTGGAGTGTAATAGAGGTCTGGGACATCGAAGCTTTCTTT. Amino acids: CAWSVIEVWDIEAFF.

The V and J genes are TRBV7-9 and TRBJ2-7; D uncertain. The length of the CDR3 is 14 residues. V gave up 5 bases and J gave up 4 bases, with 15 bases separating them. Germline values: CDR1 SEHNR, CDR2 FQNEAQ (reference sequence). The CDR3 reads CASSPVAGQYEQYF. The DNA for the CDR3 is TGTGCCAGCAGCCCGGTTGCAGGTCAGTACGAGCAGTACTTC.

The chain is built from TRBV7-9 and TRBJ2-1; D gene uncertain. From germline, CDR1 is SEHNR and CDR2 FQNEAQ (reference sequence). V lost 5 bases and J lost 8, with 10 bases in between. The length of the CDR3 is 12 residues. The CDR3 loop reads CASSPLADEQFF. CDR3 in DNA: TGTGCCAGCAGCCCGCTTGCGGATGAGCAGTTCTTC.

This clonotype was recorded once. V gene TRBV5-4 combines with J gene TRBJ2-7; TRBD1 is a possible D gene (5 bases). Germline CDR1 reads SGHNT; CDR2 reads YYREEE (reference sequence). Trimming removed 2 bases from V and 6 bases from J, with 15 bases in between. The CDR3 has 14 amino acids. CDR3 residues: CASSLGPRVSEQYF. CDR3 DNA: TGTGCCAGCAGCTTAGGCCCCAGGGTGAGCGAGCAGTACTTC.

This clonotype showed up just a few times. This chain connects TRBV6-1 to TRBJ2-7; TRBD1 agrees at 8 bases. There are 12 residues in the CDR3. CDR1 is MNHNS, CDR2 SASEGT, per germline. J gave up 6 bases and V 6 bases, and 4 bases lay outside the gene matches. CDR3 loop: CASSEDRAEQYF. The CDR3 DNA follows: TGTGCCAGCAGCGAGGACAGGGCCGAGCAGTACTTC.

The gene calls are TRBV29-1 and TRBJ1-2; TRBD1 is a possible D gene (6 bases). CDR1 and CDR2 from the germline V gene are SQVTM and ANQGSEA. The V and J ends lost 6 bases and 5 bases respectively, with 19 bases between them. The CDR3 loop spans 14 amino acids. In nucleotides, the CDR3 is TGCAGCGTCCGCCACCCAGGGGTTGTGTATGGCTACACCTTC. Translating gives CSVRHPGVVYGYTF.

The gene calls are TRBV24-1 and TRBJ2-2; D not certain. Germline V CDR1 and CDR2: KGHDR, SFDVKD. The V end lost 6 bases, the J end lost 0 bases, and 10 bases lay between the germline ends. This CDR3 has 15 residues. The CDR3 loop is CATSRVSSNTGELFF. CDR3 nucleotides: TGTGCCACCAGTCGAGTCAGCTCGAACACCGGGGAGCTGTTTTTT.

This chain links TRBV30 with TRBJ1-1, with TRBD1 matching over 10 bases. Germline CDR1 GTSNPN, CDR2 SVGIG (reference sequence). This CDR3 contains 14 residues. Unmatched junction bases numbered 9, after V lost 4 bases and J lost 7 bases. The CDR3 loop reads CAWNPGQGIGEAFF. CDR3 nucleotide sequence: TGTGCCTGGAACCCGGGACAGGGGATTGGTGAAGCTTTCTTT.

V is TRBV7-8 and J is TRBJ2-3, with 13 nucleotides matching TRBD2. The CDR3 is 18 residues long. Per germline, CDR1 SGHVS and CDR2 FQNEAQ. The trim removed 5 bases at V and 2 bases at J, leaving 10 bases unmatched. CDR3 sequence (DNA): TGTGCCAGCAGCCCGTACCCGGGACTAGCGGGGATCACAGATACGCAGTATTTT. It codes for CASSPYPGLAGITDTQYF.

This clonotype was observed once. This rearrangement joins TRBV29-1 to TRBJ2-1; no reliable D call. Germline lookup yields CDR1 SQVTM and CDR2 ANQGSEA. The CDR3 loop spans 11 amino acids. V dropped 4 bases and J dropped 2 bases, with 3 bases sitting between them. DNA of the CDR3: TGCAGCGTTGCGGCCTACAATGAGCAGTTCTTC. This codes for CSVAAYNEQFF.

V is TRBV20-1 and J is TRBJ2-5; 7 positions match TRBD1. Germline CDR1 and CDR2: DFQATT and SNEGSKA (reference sequence). This CDR3 spans 14 amino acids. V gave up 1 base and J gave up 4 bases; unmatched junction bases: 6. The CDR3 nucleotides are TGCAGTGCTAGAGCAGGGACAGCGAGAGAGACCCAGTACTTC. Its protein is CSARAGTARETQYF.

The rearrangement joins TRBV4-1 to TRBJ2-5, with TRBD2 identical over 13 bases. V lost 6 bases to trimming and J lost 5 bases; unmatched junction nucleotides: 9. The CDR3 runs to 16 residues. Per the germline V gene, CDR1 is MGHRA and CDR2 is YSYEKL. CDR3 in amino acids: CASRRRLAGGDETQYF. CDR3 in DNA: TGCGCCAGCAGACGGAGACTAGCGGGGGGCGATGAGACCCAGTACTTC.

The chain combines TRBV7-9 with TRBJ2-2; TRBD2 might be the D (5 bases). The V end lost 2 bases, the J end lost 7 bases, and 11 bases lay between the germline ends. CDR1 is SEHNR, CDR2 FQNEAQ, per germline (reference sequence). CDR3 length: 14 amino acids. The CDR3 reads CASSLKGESGELFF. Here the CDR3 DNA reads TGTGCCAGCAGCTTAAAGGGAGAGAGCGGGGAGCTGTTTTTT. The full variable domain, in which reference TRBV7-9 and TRBJ2-2 provide the parts outside the CDR3, is DTGVSQNPRHKITKRGQNVTFRCDPISEHNRLYWYRQTLGQGPEFLTYFQNEAQLEKSRLLSDRFSAERPKGSFSTLEIQRTEQGDSAMYLCASSLKGESGELFFGEGSRLTVL.

The chain combines TRBV12-3 or TRBV12-4 with TRBJ1-1; tentatively, D is TRBD1 (5 bases). The CDR3 spans 20 residues. Between the trimmed V and J ends, which lost 4 bases and 3 bases, there was a span of 30 bases. This chain's CDR3 is CASSSAALGTEAPWDTEAFF. CDR3 nucleotide sequence: TGTGCCAGCAGTTCGGCGGCCTTGGGGACGGAGGCGCCCTGGGACACTGAAGCTTTCTTT.

The chain carries TRBV24-1 and TRBJ2-2, with TRBD1 identical over 9 bases. The CDR3 sequence is 16 residues long. Losses at the gene ends were 5 bases for V and 1 base for J; bases not matched to a gene: 4. Germline lookup yields CDR1 KGHDR and CDR2 SFDVKD. As DNA, the CDR3 is TGTGCCACCAGTGCCTGGGGACAGGGGAACACCGGGGAGCTGTTTTTT. Amino acid sequence: CATSAWGQGNTGELFF.

The chain recombines TRBV12-3 or TRBV12-4 with TRBJ1-2; D possibly corresponds to TRBD1 (5 bases). This CDR3 has 15 residues. V gave up 0 bases and J gave up 5 bases, with 13 bases separating them. Here the CDR3 reads CASSLAQVGAYGYTF. For the CDR3, the DNA is TGTGCCAGCAGTTTAGCGCAGGTTGGGGCTTATGGCTACACCTTC.

The CDR3 reads CAWNRLEGASQQYF. The CDR3, as DNA: TGTGCCTGGAACCGACTAGAGGGGGCCTCCCAGCAGTACTTC. The J gene is TRBJ2-7, the V gene TRBV30; TRBD1 is a possible D gene (7 bases). The V end was cut by 4 bases, the J end by 8 bases, with 21 bases between. Looked up from germline, CDR1 is GTSNPN and CDR2 is SVGIG (reference sequence). The CDR3 is 14 residues long.